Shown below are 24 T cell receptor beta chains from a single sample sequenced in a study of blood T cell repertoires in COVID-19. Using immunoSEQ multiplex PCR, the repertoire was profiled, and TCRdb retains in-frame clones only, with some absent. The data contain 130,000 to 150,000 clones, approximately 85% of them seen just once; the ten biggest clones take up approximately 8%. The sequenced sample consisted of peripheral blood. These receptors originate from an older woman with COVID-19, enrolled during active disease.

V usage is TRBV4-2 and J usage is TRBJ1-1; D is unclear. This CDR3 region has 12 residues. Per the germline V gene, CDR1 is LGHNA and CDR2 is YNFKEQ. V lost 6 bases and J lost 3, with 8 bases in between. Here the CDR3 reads CASRRGDTEAFF. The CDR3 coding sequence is TGTGCCAGCAGACGAGGTGACACTGAAGCTTTCTTT.

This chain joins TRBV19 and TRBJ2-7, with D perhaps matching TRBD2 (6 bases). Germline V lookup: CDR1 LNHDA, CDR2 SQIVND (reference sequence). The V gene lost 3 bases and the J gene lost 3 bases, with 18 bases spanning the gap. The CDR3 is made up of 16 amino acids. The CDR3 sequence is CASSIYPLDGSYEQYF. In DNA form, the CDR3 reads TGTGCCAGTAGTATCTACCCCTTGGACGGGAGCTACGAGCAGTACTTC.

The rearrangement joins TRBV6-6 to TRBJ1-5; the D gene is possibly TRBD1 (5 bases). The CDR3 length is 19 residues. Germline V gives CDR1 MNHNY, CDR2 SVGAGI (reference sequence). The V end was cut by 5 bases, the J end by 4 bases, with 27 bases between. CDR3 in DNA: TGTGCCAGCAGTCCCCCCGCAGGGTGGGGTTTCCCATGGAATCAGCCCCAGCATTTT. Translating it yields CASSPPAGWGFPWNQPQHF.

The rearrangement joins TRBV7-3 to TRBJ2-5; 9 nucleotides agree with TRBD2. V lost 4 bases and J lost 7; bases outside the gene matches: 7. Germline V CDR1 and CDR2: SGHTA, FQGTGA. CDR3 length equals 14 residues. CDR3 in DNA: TGTGCCAGCAGCTCCCTGGGACTAGCAGCGACCCAGTACTTC. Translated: CASSSLGLAATQYF.

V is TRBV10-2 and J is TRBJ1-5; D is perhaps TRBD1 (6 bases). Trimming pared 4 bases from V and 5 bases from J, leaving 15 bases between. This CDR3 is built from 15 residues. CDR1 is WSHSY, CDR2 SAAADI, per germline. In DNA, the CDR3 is TGCGCCAGCAGTGCTGAGGGGGATATAGATCAGCCCCAGCATTTT. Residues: CASSAEGDIDQPQHF.

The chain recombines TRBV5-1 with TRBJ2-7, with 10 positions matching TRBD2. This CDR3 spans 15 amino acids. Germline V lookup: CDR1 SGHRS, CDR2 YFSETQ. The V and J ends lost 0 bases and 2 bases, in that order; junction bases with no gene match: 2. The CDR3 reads CASSLGSGGAYEQYF. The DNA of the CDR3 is TGCGCCAGCAGCTTGGGAAGCGGGGGGGCCTACGAGCAGTACTTC.

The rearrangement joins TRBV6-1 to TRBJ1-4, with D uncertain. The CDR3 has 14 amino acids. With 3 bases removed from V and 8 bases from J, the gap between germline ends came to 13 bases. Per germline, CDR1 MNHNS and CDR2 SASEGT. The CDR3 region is CASSEFVGGEKLFF. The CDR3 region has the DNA TGTGCCAGCAGTGAGTTCGTGGGAGGCGAAAAACTGTTTTTT.

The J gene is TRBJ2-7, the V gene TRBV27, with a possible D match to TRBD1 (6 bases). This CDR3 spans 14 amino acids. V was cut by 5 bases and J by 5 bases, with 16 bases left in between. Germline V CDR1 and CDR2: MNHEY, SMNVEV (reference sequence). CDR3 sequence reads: CASSTIRGEDEQYF. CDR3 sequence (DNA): TGTGCCAGCAGTACAATCAGGGGAGAAGACGAGCAGTACTTC.

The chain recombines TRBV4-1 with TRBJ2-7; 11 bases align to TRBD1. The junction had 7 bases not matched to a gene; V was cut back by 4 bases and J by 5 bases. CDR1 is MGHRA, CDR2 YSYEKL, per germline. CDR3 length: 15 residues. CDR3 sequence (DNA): TGCGCCAGCAGCCCGTGGACAGGGGGCATTAACGAGCAGTACTTC. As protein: CASSPWTGGINEQYF.

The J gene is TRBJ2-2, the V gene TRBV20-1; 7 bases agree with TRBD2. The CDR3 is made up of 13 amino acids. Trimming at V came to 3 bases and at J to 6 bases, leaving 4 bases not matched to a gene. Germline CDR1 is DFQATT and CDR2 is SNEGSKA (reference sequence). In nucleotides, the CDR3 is TGCAGTGCTAGTCAACGGGGGGCCGGGGAGCTGTTTTTT. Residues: CSASQRGAGELFF.

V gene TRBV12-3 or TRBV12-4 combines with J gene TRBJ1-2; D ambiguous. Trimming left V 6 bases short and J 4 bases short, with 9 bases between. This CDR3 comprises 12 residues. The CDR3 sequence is CASRGGLYGYTF. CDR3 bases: TGTGCCAGCAGGGGCGGGCTCTATGGCTACACCTTC.

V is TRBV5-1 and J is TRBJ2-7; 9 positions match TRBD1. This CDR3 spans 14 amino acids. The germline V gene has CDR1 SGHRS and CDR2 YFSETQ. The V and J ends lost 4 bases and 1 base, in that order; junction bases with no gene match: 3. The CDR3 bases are TGCGCCAGCAGCGCCGGGACAGGGTCCTACGAGCAGTACTTC. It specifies CASSAGTGSYEQYF.

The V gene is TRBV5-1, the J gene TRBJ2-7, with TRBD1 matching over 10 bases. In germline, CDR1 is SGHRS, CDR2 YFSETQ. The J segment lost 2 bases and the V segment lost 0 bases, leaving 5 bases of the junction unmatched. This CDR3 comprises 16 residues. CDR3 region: CASSLVGTGDPYEQYF. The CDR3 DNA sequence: TGCGCCAGCAGCTTGGTGGGGACAGGGGATCCCTACGAGCAGTACTTC.

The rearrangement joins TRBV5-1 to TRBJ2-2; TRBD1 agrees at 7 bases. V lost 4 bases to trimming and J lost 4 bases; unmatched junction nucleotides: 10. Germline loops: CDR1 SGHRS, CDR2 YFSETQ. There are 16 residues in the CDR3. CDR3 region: CASSLFGDRATGELFF. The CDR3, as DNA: TGCGCCAGCAGCCTATTCGGCGACAGGGCCACCGGGGAGCTGTTTTTT.

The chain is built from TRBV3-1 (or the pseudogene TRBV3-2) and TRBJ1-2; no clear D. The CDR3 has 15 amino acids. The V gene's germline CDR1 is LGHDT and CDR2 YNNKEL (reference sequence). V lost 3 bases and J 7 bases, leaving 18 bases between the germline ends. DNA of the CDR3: TGTGCCAGCAGCCAGGTCCCGGGATTGGGCGGTGGCTACACCTTC. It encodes CASSQVPGLGGGYTF.

CDR3 residues: CASSRGQGAYEQYF. The DNA for the CDR3 is TGTGCCAGCAGTCGGGGACAGGGGGCATACGAGCAGTACTTC. The rearrangement links TRBV6-5 to TRBJ2-7, with 12 bases that match TRBD1. The V gene's germline CDR1 is MNHEY and CDR2 SVGAGI. The CDR3 totals 14 residues. V lost 5 bases and J lost 4; bases outside the gene matches: 3.

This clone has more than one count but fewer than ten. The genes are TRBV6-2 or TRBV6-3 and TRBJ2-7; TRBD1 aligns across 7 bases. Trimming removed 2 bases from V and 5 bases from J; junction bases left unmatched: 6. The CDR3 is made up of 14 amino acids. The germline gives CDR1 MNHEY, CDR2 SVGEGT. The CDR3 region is CASSYRQGAHEQYF. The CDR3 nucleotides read TGTGCCAGCAGTTACAGACAGGGTGCCCACGAGCAGTACTTC.

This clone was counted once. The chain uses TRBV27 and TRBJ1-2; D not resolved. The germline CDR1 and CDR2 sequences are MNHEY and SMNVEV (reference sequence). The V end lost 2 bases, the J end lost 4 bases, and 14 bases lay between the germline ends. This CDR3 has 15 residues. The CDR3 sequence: CASSLGQARSYGYTF. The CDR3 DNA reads TGTGCCAGCAGTTTAGGCCAGGCGAGATCCTATGGCTACACCTTC.

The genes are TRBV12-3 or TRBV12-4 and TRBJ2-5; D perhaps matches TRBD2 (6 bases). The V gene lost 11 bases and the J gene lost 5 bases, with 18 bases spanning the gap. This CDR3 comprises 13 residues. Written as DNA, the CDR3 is TGTGCCGGCTCCGGGGGTAACGAGGAGACCCAGTACTTC. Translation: CAGSGGNEETQYF.

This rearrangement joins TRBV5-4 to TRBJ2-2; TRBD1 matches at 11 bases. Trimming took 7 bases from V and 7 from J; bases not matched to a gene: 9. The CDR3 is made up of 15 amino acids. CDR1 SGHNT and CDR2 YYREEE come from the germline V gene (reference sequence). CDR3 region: CASELGQGAYGELFF. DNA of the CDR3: TGTGCCAGCGAACTAGGACAGGGGGCGTACGGGGAGCTGTTTTTT. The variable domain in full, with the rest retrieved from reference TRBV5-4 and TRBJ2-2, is ETGVTQSPTHLIKTRGQQVTLRCSSQSGHNTVSWYQQALGQGPQFIFQYYREEENGRGNFPPRFSGLQFPNYSSELNVNALELDDSALYLCASELGQGAYGELFFGEGSRLTVL.

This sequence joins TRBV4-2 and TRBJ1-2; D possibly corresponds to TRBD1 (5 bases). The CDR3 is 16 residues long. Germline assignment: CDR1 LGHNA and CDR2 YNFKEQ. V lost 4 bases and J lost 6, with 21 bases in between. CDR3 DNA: TGTGCCAGCAGCCCATACCTGCAGGGAGGAATGGATGGCTACACCTTC. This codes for CASSPYLQGGMDGYTF.

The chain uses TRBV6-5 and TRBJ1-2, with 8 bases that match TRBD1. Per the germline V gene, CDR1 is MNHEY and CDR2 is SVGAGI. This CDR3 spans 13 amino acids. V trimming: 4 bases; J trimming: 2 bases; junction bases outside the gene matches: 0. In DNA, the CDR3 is TGTGCCAGCAGTTCAGGGGGCAACTATGGCTACACCTTC. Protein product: CASSSGGNYGYTF.

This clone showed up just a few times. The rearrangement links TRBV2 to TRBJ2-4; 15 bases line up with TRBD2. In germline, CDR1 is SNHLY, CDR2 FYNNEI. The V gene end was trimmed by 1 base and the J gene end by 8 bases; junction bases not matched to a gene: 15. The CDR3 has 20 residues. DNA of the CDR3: TGTGCCAGCAGTGAAGGGGTCCTGTGGACTAGCGGGGGGGCCGGGGACATTCAGTACTTC. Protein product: CASSEGVLWTSGGAGDIQYF.

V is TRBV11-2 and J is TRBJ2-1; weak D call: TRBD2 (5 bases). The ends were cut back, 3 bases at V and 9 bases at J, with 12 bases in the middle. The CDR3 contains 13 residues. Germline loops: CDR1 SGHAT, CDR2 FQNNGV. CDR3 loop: CASSLPSLGEQFF. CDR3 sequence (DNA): TGTGCCAGCAGCTTGCCTAGCTTGGGTGAGCAGTTCTTC.